Shown below are 32 T cell receptor beta chains from a single sample sequenced in a study of T cells in Graves' hyperthyroidism and ophthalmopathy. The TCR beta CDR3 regions underwent amplification using RNA transcripts as the source. Primed by the HTBI set, a first-round RT-PCR was run on the TCR CDR3. Using its own MiXCR run on the multiplex PCR reads, TCRdb lists one record per CDR3 protein. The sample yields 490,000 or so distinct CDR3 sequences, around 43% seen once. Sequencing was performed on peripheral blood or thyroid tissue (not recorded which). Receptors originate from an adult woman with Graves' disease, either hyperthyroidism or ophthalmopathy (not recorded which).

In this sample, this clonotype turned up a few times. The chain is built from TRBV19 and TRBJ1-6, with TRBD1 matching 9 bases. The germline V gene encodes CDR1 LNHDA and CDR2 SQIVND (reference sequence). V was clipped by 5 bases and J by 11 bases; unmatched bases: 10. This CDR3 is built from 15 residues. CDR3 coding DNA: TGTGCCAGTAGTCCCAGGGACAGGGAAACGGCACCCCTCCACTTT. Translation: CASSPRDRETAPLHF.

The table lists this clonotype with a few counts. The V call is TRBV6-6, the J call TRBJ2-7; D is ambiguous. The CDR3 totals 14 residues. Between the trimmed V and J ends, which lost 0 bases and 0 bases, there was a span of 6 bases. CDR1 is MNHNY and CDR2 is SVGAGI in the germline V gene (reference sequence). In nucleotides, the CDR3 is TGTGCCAGCAGTTACTCAAGCAGCTCCTACGAGCAGTACTTC. Its translation is CASSYSSSSYEQYF.

This clonotype was seen more than once but under ten times. The CDR3 here is CSARDPTSTYEQYF. For the CDR3, the DNA is TGCAGTGCTAGAGATCCTACTAGCACCTACGAGCAGTACTTC. J is TRBJ2-7 and V is TRBV20-1; D might be TRBD2 (6 bases). From germline, CDR1 is DFQATT and CDR2 SNEGSKA (reference sequence). This CDR3 is built from 14 residues. V lost 0 bases, J lost 2 bases, and 11 bases lay in between.

The chain has TRBV25-1 and TRBJ2-5; D not certain. CDR3 size: 11 residues. The germline V gene encodes CDR1 MGHDK and CDR2 SYGVNS. The ends were cut back, 8 bases at V and 3 bases at J, with 7 bases in the middle. The CDR3 spells CASAVEETQYF. CDR3 nucleotide sequence: TGTGCCAGCGCGGTAGAAGAGACCCAGTACTTC.

This clonotype was seen a few times. The chain uses TRBV7-9 and TRBJ2-7, with TRBD2 identical over 8 bases. The CDR3 runs 14 residues. The ends lost 6 bases at V and 0 bases at J; junction bases unmatched: 4. Looked up from germline, CDR1 is SEHNR and CDR2 is FQNEAQ (reference sequence). The CDR3 region is CASSFLAGSYEQYF. The DNA of the CDR3 is TGTGCCAGCAGTTTTCTAGCGGGCTCCTACGAGCAGTACTTC.

V and J are TRBV2 and TRBJ2-6; D may be TRBD1 (6 bases). CDR3 length: 13 amino acids. Germline CDR1 SNHLY, CDR2 FYNNEI. Trimming cost V 7 bases and J 4 bases, with 8 bases left between them. Written as DNA, the CDR3 is TGTGCCAGCACCACAGGGGGGGCCAACGTCCTGACTTTC. It encodes CASTTGGANVLTF.

The chain employs TRBV20-1 and TRBJ2-5; 14 positions match TRBD2. CDR3 size: 17 residues. Germline CDR1 reads DFQATT; CDR2 reads SNEGSKA (reference sequence). V gave up 7 bases and J gave up 5 bases; unmatched junction bases: 15. The CDR3 region has the DNA TGCAGTGTTCCGGGACTAGCGGGAGTCGGGACCGGGGAGACCCAGTACTTC. Translation gives CSVPGLAGVGTGETQYF.

This clonotype showed up just a few times. CDR3 bases: TGTGCCAGCAGCTCCCACGGGACAGGCCGTTCCTACGAGCAGTACTTC. Translation gives CASSSHGTGRSYEQYF. This chain joins TRBV9 and TRBJ2-7; 8 nucleotides match TRBD1. The junction had 10 bases not matched to a gene; V was cut back by 4 bases and J by 1 base. This CDR3 region has 16 residues. The V gene's germline CDR1 is SGDLS and CDR2 YYNGEE.

This clonotype was counted only a few times. The rearrangement joins TRBV7-2 to TRBJ1-2; TRBD1 is a possible D gene (6 bases). Germline-derived CDR1 and CDR2 are SGHTA and FQGNSA. The CDR3 is 16 residues long. The ends were cut back, 5 bases at V and 4 bases at J, with 20 bases in the middle. CDR3 DNA: TGTGCCAGCAGCCTCCTGGGGAGGGACAACGGCTATGGCTACACCTTC. Its protein product is CASSLLGRDNGYGYTF.

The V call is TRBV10-2, the J call TRBJ2-7; D is unresolved. Germline-derived CDR1 and CDR2 are WSHSY and SAAADI. CDR3 length equals 11 residues. The V end was cut by 10 bases, the J end by 3 bases, with 10 bases between. Here the CDR3 reads CATAPGYEQYF. The CDR3 DNA reads TGCGCCACCGCGCCAGGCTACGAGCAGTACTTC.

The chain links TRBV12-5 to TRBJ2-2; D is tentatively TRBD1 or TRBD2 (5 bases each). The ends were cut back, 6 bases at V and 5 bases at J, with 16 bases in the middle. CDR3 size: 15 residues. Germline V gene sequence: CDR1 LGHNT, CDR2 FRNRAP. The CDR3 is CASGRDASLTGELFF. The CDR3 DNA reads TGTGCTAGTGGCCGGGACGCATCTCTAACCGGGGAGCTGTTTTTT.

This clonotype was picked up many times. The chain uses TRBV29-1 and TRBJ2-7; D may be TRBD1 or TRBD2 (5 bases each). Germline V gene data show CDR1 as SQVTM and CDR2 as ANQGSEA. Trimming took 5 bases from V and 4 from J, leaving 12 bases between them. The CDR3 totals 12 residues. CDR3 sequence: CSVRGEGYEQYF. CDR3 in DNA: TGCAGCGTTAGGGGTGAGGGATACGAGCAGTACTTC.

In its sample, this clonotype was seen a few times. The chain combines TRBV29-1 with TRBJ1-2; possibly TRBD1 for D (5 bases). V lost 5 bases, J lost 1 base, and 14 bases lay in between. Germline CDR1 reads SQVTM; CDR2 reads ANQGSEA. The CDR3 spans 14 residues. The CDR3 DNA reads as TGCAGCGTTTGGGGACGGAGACTTAACTATGGCTACACCTTC. Translation gives CSVWGRRLNYGYTF.

The gene calls are TRBV29-1 and TRBJ2-7, with 7 positions matching TRBD1. Germline assignment: CDR1 SQVTM and CDR2 ANQGSEA. This CDR3 is built from 13 residues. Trimming at V came to 8 bases and at J to 3 bases, leaving 10 bases not matched to a gene. CDR3 coding DNA: TGCAGCTTAGGACAGGCGACCATCTACGAGCAGTACTTC. It is translated as CSLGQATIYEQYF.

As for this clonotype: The germline gene is not matched at one end of the junction; a read error may be the cause. V is TRBV15 and J is TRBJ1-2; D perhaps matches TRBD1 (6 bases). The CDR3 runs to 19 residues. CDR1 is LNHNV and CDR2 is YYDKDF in the germline V gene (reference sequence). CDR3 in DNA: TGTGCCACCAGCAGAGGGTCTAGCGGAAGGGGGTCCTCTTTGGCCGGCTGCACCTTC. Encoded protein: CATSRGSSGRGSSLAGCTF.

In its sample, this clonotype was seen many times. CDR3 in amino acids: CSARTFSSGRVYEQYF. As DNA, the CDR3 is TGCAGTGCCCGAACTTTCTCTAGCGGGAGGGTCTACGAGCAGTACTTC. The gene calls are TRBV20-1 and TRBJ2-7, with 12 bases aligning to TRBD2. Losses at the gene ends were 6 bases for V and 3 bases for J; bases not matched to a gene: 12. Germline values: CDR1 DFQATT, CDR2 SNEGSKA (reference sequence). This CDR3 contains 16 residues.

The V and J genes are TRBV29-1 and TRBJ1-2, with TRBD1 identical over 7 bases. The CDR3 runs to 11 residues. V shed 7 bases, J shed 6 bases, and the junction held 5 bases outside the gene matches. The V gene's germline CDR1 is SQVTM and CDR2 ANQGSEA. The CDR3 sequence is CSGRDSNGYTF. The CDR3 nucleotides are TGCAGCGGCCGGGACAGCAATGGCTACACCTTC.

The rearrangement joins TRBV5-1 to TRBJ2-7, with D possibly being TRBD1 (5 bases). V was cut by 1 base and J by 2 bases, with 13 bases left in between. The CDR3 sequence is 15 residues long. The germline CDR1 and CDR2 sequences are SGHRS and YFSETQ. The DNA for the CDR3 is TGCGCCAGCAGCTTGAGTAGGGGAAATACCTACGAGCAGTACTTC. Translating gives CASSLSRGNTYEQYF.

The chain has TRBV29-1 and TRBJ2-7, with 7 bases lining up with TRBD2. From germline, CDR1 is SQVTM and CDR2 ANQGSEA. This CDR3 contains 13 residues. With 8 bases clipped from V and 0 bases from J, the junction kept 7 bases outside the gene matches. The DNA for the CDR3 is TGCAGCTTGGAAGCGGGGAGCTCCTACGAGCAGTACTTC. Translating gives CSLEAGSSYEQYF.

Worth noting for this clonotype: At one of its ends the junction is not consistent with the germline gene, which may arise from a read error. The V gene is TRBV7-3, the J gene TRBJ1-1; no definite D call. This CDR3 region has 14 residues. Per germline, CDR1 SGHTA and CDR2 FQGTGA. In DNA, the CDR3 is TGTGCCAGCAGCTTCAATCACATGAACACTGAAGCCTTCTTT. As protein: CASSFNHMNTEAFF.

This clonotype has ten or more counts. V gene TRBV11-3 combines with J gene TRBJ2-2; 7 nucleotides align to TRBD1. This CDR3 comprises 14 residues. Looked up from germline, CDR1 is SGHNT and CDR2 is YENEEA. The V and J ends lost 7 bases and 0 bases, in that order; junction bases with no gene match: 2. The CDR3 loop reads CASKGGTNTGELFF. As DNA, the CDR3 is TGTGCCAGCAAAGGGGGCACGAACACCGGGGAGCTGTTTTTT.

The gene calls are TRBV10-3 and TRBJ1-5, with D perhaps TRBD1 (6 bases). The CDR3 is 13 amino acids. Looked up from germline, CDR1 is ENHRY and CDR2 is SYGVKD. The V gene lost 10 bases and the J gene lost 2 bases, with 12 bases spanning the gap. CDR3 nucleotide sequence: TGTGCCACCCGGAGGGGGGGCAATCAGCCCCAGCATTTT. It encodes CATRRGGNQPQHF.

This clonotype was detected only a few times. V usage is TRBV7-9 and J usage is TRBJ1-2; the match to TRBD1 covers 10 bases. Germline values: CDR1 SEHNR, CDR2 FQNEAQ (reference sequence). This CDR3 comprises 15 residues. The trim removed 5 bases at V and 4 bases at J, leaving 7 bases unmatched. The CDR3 protein is CASSPGTGEVYGYTF. The CDR3 region has the DNA TGTGCCAGCAGCCCCGGGACAGGGGAGGTCTATGGCTACACCTTC.

This chain uses TRBV10-3 with TRBJ1-2; D remains unclear. The length of the CDR3 is 15 residues. The V end was cut by 0 bases, the J end by 4 bases, with 12 bases between. Germline CDR1 reads ENHRY; CDR2 reads SYGVKD. CDR3 region: CAISESGSEGYGYTF. The CDR3 coding sequence is TGTGCCATCAGTGAGTCAGGTAGTGAGGGCTATGGCTACACCTTC.

The rearrangement joins TRBV29-1 to TRBJ2-7, with unresolved D. V was pared by 1 base and J by 5 bases, with 9 bases between. The CDR3 contains 12 residues. In germline, CDR1 is SQVTM, CDR2 ANQGSEA. In DNA, the CDR3 is TGCAGCGTTGAAGGGGGAAAGCACGAGCAGTACTTC. Protein: CSVEGGKHEQYF.

This clonotype showed up just a few times. The V and J genes are TRBV10-3 and TRBJ1-1; no clear D. V lost 0 bases, J lost 7 bases, and 3 bases lay in between. Germline V CDR1 and CDR2: ENHRY, SYGVKD. The CDR3 totals 11 residues. The CDR3 DNA reads as TGTGCCATCAGTGAGTCCCTTGAAGCTTTCTTT. It codes for CAISESLEAFF.

V gene TRBV20-1 combines with J gene TRBJ2-7; no reliable D call. The germline CDR1 and CDR2 sequences are DFQATT and SNEGSKA (reference sequence). The V gene lost 5 bases and the J gene lost 2 bases, with 13 bases spanning the gap. CDR3 length: 13 residues. CDR3 nucleotides: TGCAGTGCTGCATGGAGACTGCCCTACGAGCAGTACTTC. It yields the protein CSAAWRLPYEQYF.

A note on this clonotype: At one of its ends the junction is not consistent with the germline gene, which may arise from a read error. This sequence joins TRBV7-9 and TRBJ2-7; TRBD2 agrees at 8 bases. The CDR3 sequence is 14 residues long. Germline CDR1 and CDR2: SEHNR and FQNEAQ (reference sequence). The DNA for the CDR3 is TGCGCCAGCAGCCCCCCGGGGGGGGCATACGAGCAGTACTTC. Translation: CASSPPGGAYEQYF.

This clonotype was found many times. The chain has TRBV2 and TRBJ2-5; 10 positions agree with TRBD1. V lost 3 bases to trimming and J lost 0 bases; unmatched junction nucleotides: 1. The CDR3 length is 15 residues. Per the germline V gene, CDR1 is SNHLY and CDR2 is FYNNEI. The CDR3: CASSEDRGYQETQYF. In DNA form, the CDR3 reads TGTGCCAGCAGTGAGGACAGGGGGTACCAAGAGACCCAGTACTTC.

The chain employs TRBV7-1 and TRBJ2-5; D unclear. TRBV7-1 is given ORF status, its function remaining uncertain. This CDR3 comprises 13 residues. V shed 3 bases and J shed 3 bases, with 8 bases lying between them. The CDR3 region has the DNA TGTGCCAGCAGCTCGGCACAGAAAGAGACCCAGTACTTC. This codes for CASSSAQKETQYF.

This clonotype was counted at least ten times. The V and J genes are TRBV7-9 and TRBJ2-5; D unresolved. V gave up 6 bases and J gave up 2 bases, with 16 bases separating them. The germline CDR1 and CDR2 sequences are SEHNR and FQNEAQ (reference sequence). The CDR3 sequence is 15 residues long. The CDR3, as DNA: TGTGCCAGCAGTCAAGGACGGCAGACTCAAGAGACCCAGTACTTC. The encoded protein is CASSQGRQTQETQYF.

V and J are TRBV10-2 and TRBJ1-1; 10 bases align to TRBD1. V was pared by 0 bases and J by 0 bases, with 7 bases of the junction left unmatched. CDR1 is WSHSY and CDR2 is SAAADI in the germline V gene. This CDR3 spans 18 amino acids. CDR3 nucleotides: TGCGCCAGCAGTGAGTCCTTCGGGACAGGGGAAATGAACACTGAAGCTTTCTTT. Protein sequence: CASSESFGTGEMNTEAFF.